This entry features one T cell receptor (beta chain) sequence. The method was immunoSEQ multiplex PCR; TCRdb's version includes in-frame clones alone and lacks a portion of them. This table holds approximately 490,000 clones, around three quarters found once. Germline-derived CDR1 and CDR2 are SGHTA and FQGNSA. The CDR3 is 14 amino acids. This specimen belongs to a study of shared T cell receptors in the human thymus. This sample also appeared in a second study, on human thymus T cells. That source reports: Thymic samples were excised during corrective heart operations. V and J genes seemed to be used with bias in thymic and blood repertoires.

Sequences were obtained from thymocytes. The rearrangement uses TRBV7-2 and TRBJ1-1; no firm D call. The clonotype was recovered from a boy in the first two years of life with a congenital heart defect. The CDR3 loop reads CATSPLGMNTEAFF. The CDR3 DNA is TGTGCAACTAGCCCGCTCGGGATGAACACTGAAGCTTTCTTT. The complete variable domain, with remaining parts taken from reference TRBV7-2 and TRBJ1-1, reads GAGVSQSPSNKVTEKGKDVELRCDPISGHTALYWYRQSLGQGLEFLIYFQGNSAPDKSGLPSDRFSAERTGGSVSTLTIQRTQQEDSAVYLCATSPLGMNTEAFFGQGTRLTVV.